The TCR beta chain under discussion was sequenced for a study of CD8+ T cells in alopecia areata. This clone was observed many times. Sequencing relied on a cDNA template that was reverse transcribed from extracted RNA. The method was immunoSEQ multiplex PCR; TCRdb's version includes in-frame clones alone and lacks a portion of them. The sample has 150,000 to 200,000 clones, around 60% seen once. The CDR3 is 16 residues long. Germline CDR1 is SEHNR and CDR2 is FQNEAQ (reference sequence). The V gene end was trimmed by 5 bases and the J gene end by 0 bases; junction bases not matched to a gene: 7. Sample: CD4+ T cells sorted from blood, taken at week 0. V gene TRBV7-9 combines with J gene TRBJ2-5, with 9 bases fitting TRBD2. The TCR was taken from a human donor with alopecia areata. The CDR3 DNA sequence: TGTGCCAGCAGCCGGGGGACTAGCAGATACCAAGAGACCCAGTACTTC. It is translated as CASSRGTSRYQETQYF. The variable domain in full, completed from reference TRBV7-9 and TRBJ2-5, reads DTGVSQNPRHKITKRGQNVTFRCDPISEHNRLYWYRQTLGQGPEFLTYFQNEAQLEKSRLLSDRFSAERPKGSFSTLEIQRTEQGDSAMYLCASSRGTSRYQETQYFGPGTRLLVL.